Here is one TCR beta chain with its context. Donors comprised healthy HIV-negative adults lacking recent acute infections or vaccinations. Deep-level settings were used for running the assay. How the authors handled the data: Junction-only sequences produced by ImmunoSEQ had no quality scores, so filtering differed. Sequenced by immunoSEQ multiplex PCR; TCRdb stores in-frame clones only, minus some. The V and J calls and clone size were taken over from that table, and D and trimming were inferred from the DNA. Of 1.4 million to 1.5 million clones listed, approximately 96% are singletons. These data belong to a study of shared clonotypes between healthy human individuals. Overall study: Ranging from 18 to 49 in age, donors were a couple of women and a few men.

The germline V gene encodes CDR1 SGHNT and CDR2 YENEEA. The CDR3 consists of 11 residues. V lost 3 bases and J lost 5, with 2 bases in between. This chain uses TRBV11-3 with TRBJ2-1; the D is unclear. The TCR comes from a man in his thirties or forties in good health. Sequenced: naive CD4+ T cells sorted from blood. Subset given: CD45RA+ positively selected. CDR3 in DNA: TGTGCCAGCAGCTTTGACAATGAGCAGTTCTTC. Amino acid sequence: CASSFDNEQFF.